This passage covers 4 T cell receptor beta chains from one sample sequenced in a study of blood T cell repertoires in COVID-19. Profiled with immunoSEQ multiplex PCR; TCRdb holds only in-frame clones, not every one. The data hold about 190,000 clones, with 80% to 90% observed a single time. Sequencing was done on a sample of peripheral blood. Every receptor here comes from a man in his 70s with active or convalescent COVID-19.

The chain joins TRBV3-1 (or the pseudogene TRBV3-2) to TRBJ2-5, with D possibly matching TRBD2 (5 bases). The CDR3 is 13 amino acids. Germline CDR1 and CDR2: LGHDT and YNNKEL (reference sequence). Trimming took off 3 bases at V and 5 bases at J, with 10 bases between the two ends. The CDR3 bases are TGTGCCAGCAGCCAGGGGTCGGGGGAGACCCAGTACTTC. Encoded protein: CASSQGSGETQYF.

The gene calls are TRBV3-1 (or the pseudogene TRBV3-2) and TRBJ2-3; 8 bases agree with TRBD1. The junction had 9 bases not matched to a gene; V was cut back by 1 base and J by 3 bases. Germline V gene sequence: CDR1 LGHDT, CDR2 YNNKEL (reference sequence). This CDR3 contains 17 residues. CDR3 bases: TGTGCCAGCAGCCAAGCAAAGACAGGGGTCAGAACAGATACGCAGTATTTT. Its translation: CASSQAKTGVRTDTQYF.

This clone was observed once. The chain has TRBV7-9 and TRBJ2-1; D not certain. Germline V gene sequence: CDR1 SEHNR, CDR2 FQNEAQ (reference sequence). Trimming took off 2 bases at V and 5 bases at J, with 7 bases between the two ends. The CDR3 length is 13 residues. This CDR3 reads CASSLFGDNEQFF. CDR3 coding DNA: TGTGCCAGCAGCTTATTCGGAGACAATGAGCAGTTCTTC.

This chain uses TRBV7-9 with TRBJ2-6, with TRBD1 matching 7 bases. Per the germline V gene, CDR1 is SEHNR and CDR2 is FQNEAQ (reference sequence). This CDR3 comprises 17 residues. V gave up 0 bases and J gave up 2 bases; unmatched junction bases: 4. The CDR3 region has the DNA TGTGCCAGCAGCTTAGCGACAGGGAAACCTGGGGCCAACGTCCTGACTTTC. It yields the protein CASSLATGKPGANVLTF.